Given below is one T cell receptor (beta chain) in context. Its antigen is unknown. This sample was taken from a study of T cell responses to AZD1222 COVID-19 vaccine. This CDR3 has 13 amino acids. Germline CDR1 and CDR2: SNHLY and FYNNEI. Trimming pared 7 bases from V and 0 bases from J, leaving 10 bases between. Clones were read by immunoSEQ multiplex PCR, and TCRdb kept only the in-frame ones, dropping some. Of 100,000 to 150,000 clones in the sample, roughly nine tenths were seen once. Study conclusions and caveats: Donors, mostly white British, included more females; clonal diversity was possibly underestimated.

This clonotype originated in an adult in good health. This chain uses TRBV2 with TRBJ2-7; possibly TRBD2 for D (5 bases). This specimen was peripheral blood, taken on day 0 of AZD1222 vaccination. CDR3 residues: CASKTGGSYEQYF. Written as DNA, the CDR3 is TGTGCCAGCAAGACCGGAGGCTCCTACGAGCAGTACTTC.